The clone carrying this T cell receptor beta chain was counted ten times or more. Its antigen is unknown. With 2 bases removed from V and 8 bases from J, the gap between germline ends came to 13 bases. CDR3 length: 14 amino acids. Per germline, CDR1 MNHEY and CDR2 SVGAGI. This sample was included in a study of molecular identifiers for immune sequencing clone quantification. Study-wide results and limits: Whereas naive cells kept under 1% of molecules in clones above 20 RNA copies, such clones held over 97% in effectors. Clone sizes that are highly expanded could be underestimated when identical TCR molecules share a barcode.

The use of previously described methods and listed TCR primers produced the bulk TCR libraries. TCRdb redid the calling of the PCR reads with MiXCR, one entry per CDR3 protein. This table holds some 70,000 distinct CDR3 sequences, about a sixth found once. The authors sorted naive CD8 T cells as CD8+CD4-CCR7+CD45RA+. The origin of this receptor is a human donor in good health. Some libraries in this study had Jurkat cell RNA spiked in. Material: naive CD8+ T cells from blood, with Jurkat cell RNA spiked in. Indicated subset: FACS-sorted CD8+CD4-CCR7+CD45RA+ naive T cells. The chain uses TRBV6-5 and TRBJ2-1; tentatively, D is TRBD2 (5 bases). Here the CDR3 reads CASSYVLLGDEQFF. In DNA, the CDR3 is TGTGCCAGCAGTTACGTTCTACTCGGGGATGAGCAGTTCTTC.